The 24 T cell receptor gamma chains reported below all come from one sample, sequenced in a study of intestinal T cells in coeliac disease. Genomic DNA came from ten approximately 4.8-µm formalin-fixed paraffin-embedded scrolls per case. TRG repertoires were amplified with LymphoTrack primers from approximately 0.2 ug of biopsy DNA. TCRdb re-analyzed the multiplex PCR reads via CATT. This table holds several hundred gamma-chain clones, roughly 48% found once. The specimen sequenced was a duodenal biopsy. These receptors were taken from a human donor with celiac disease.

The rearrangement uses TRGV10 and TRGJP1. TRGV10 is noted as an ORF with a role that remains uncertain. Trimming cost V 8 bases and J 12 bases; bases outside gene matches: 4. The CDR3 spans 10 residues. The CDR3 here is CAAWMRFKIF. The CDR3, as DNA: TGTGCTGCGTGGATGAGGTTCAAGATATTT.

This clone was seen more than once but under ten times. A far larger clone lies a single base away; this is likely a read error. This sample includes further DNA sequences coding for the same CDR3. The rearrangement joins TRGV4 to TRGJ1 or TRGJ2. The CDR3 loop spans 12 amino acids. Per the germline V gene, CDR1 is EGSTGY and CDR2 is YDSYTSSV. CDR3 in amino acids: CATWDGYYKKLF. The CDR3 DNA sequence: TGTGCCACCTGGGATGGCTATTATAAGAAACTCTTC.

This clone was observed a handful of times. The CDR3 protein is CATWDGIYYKKLF. The CDR3 DNA is TGTGCCACCTGGGACGGAATTTATTATAAGAAACTCTTT. The rearrangement joins TRGV2 to TRGJ1 or TRGJ2. CDR1 and CDR2 from the germline V gene are EGSNGY and YDSYNSKV. Unmatched junction bases numbered 3, after V lost 1 base and J lost 3 bases. CDR3 size: 13 residues.

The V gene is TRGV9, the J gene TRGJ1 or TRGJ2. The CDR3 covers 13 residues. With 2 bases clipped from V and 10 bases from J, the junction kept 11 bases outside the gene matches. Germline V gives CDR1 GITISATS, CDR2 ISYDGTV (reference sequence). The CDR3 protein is CALWEASIIKKLF. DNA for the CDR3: TGTGCCTTGTGGGAGGCAAGTATTATAAAGAAACTCTTT.

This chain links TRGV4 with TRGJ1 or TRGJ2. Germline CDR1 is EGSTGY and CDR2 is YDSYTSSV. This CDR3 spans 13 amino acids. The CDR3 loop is CAPGIRRSGGKLF. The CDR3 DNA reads TGTGCACCTGGGATCCGACGTAGCGGTGGGAAACTCTTT.

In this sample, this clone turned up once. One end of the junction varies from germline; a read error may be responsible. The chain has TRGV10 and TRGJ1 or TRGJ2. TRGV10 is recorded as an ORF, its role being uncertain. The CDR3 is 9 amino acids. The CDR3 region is CAARSKKLF. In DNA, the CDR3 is TGCGCTGCCCGGAGCAAGAAACTCTTT.

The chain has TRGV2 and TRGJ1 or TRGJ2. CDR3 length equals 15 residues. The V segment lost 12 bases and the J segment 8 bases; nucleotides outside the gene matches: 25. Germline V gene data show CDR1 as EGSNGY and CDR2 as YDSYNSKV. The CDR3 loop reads CADLGRACLIDKKLF. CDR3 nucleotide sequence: TGTGCCGACCTGGGACGGGCGTGTCTTATTGATAAGAAACTCTTT.

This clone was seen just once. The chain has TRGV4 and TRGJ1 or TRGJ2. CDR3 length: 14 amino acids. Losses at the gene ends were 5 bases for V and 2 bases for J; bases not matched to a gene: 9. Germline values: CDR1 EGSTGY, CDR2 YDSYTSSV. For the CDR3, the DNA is TGTGCCACCTGGGCTAAAGAGGATTATTATAAGAAACTCTTT. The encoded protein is CATWAKEDYYKKLF.

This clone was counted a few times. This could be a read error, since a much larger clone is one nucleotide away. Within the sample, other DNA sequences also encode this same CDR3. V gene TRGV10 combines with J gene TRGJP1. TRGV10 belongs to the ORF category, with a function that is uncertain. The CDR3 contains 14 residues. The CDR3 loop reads CAAWDFATGWFKIF. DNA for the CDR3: TGTGCTGCGTGGGATTTCGCCACCGGTTGGTTCAAGATATTT.

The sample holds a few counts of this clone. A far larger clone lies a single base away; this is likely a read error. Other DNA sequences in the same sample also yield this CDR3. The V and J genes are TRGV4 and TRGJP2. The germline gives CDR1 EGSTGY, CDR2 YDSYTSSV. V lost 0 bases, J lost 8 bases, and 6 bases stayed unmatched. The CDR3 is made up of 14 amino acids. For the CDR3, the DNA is TGTGCCACCTGGGATGGGGGCAGGGATTGGATCAAGACGTTT. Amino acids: CATWDGGRDWIKTF.

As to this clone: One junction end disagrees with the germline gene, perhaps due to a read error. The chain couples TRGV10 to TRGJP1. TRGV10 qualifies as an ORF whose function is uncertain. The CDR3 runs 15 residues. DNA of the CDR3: TGTGCTGCGGTGGGATTACTTACCCCTGGTTGGTTCAAGATATTT. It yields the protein CAAVGLLTPGWFKIF.

CDR3 loop: CAHLGRAGYYYKKLF. The DNA for the CDR3 is TGTGCCCACCTGGGACGGGCGGGATATTATTATAAGAAACTCTTT. The chain joins TRGV2 to TRGJ1 or TRGJ2. With V trimmed by 12 bases and J by 2 bases, 19 bases remained unmatched. CDR3 length: 15 residues. Germline V lookup: CDR1 EGSNGY, CDR2 YDSYNSKV.

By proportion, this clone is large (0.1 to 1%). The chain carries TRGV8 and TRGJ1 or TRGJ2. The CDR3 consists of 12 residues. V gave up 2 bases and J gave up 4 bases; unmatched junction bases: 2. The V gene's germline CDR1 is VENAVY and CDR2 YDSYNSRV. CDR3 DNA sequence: TGTGCCACCTGGGATATGTATTATAAGAAACTCTTT. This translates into CATWDMYYKKLF.

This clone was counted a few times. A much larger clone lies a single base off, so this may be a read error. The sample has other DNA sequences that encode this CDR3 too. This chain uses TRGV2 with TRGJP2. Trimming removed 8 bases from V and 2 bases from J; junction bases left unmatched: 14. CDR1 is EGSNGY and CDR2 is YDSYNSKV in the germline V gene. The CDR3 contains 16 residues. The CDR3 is CATSHLFFSSDWIKTF. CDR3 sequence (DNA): TGTGCCACCTCCCACCTTTTTTTCAGTAGTGATTGGATCAAGACGTTT.

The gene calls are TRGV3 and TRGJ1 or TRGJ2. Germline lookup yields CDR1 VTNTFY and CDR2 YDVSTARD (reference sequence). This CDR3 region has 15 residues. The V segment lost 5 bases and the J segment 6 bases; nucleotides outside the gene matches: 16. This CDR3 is CATWAPARFGYKKLF. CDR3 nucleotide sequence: TGTGCCACCTGGGCACCCGCCCGTTTTGGTTATAAGAAACTCTTT.

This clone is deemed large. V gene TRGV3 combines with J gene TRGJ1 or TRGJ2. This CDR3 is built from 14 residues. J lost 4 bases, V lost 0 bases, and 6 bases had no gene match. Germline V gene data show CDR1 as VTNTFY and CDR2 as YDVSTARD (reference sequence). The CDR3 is CATWDRRLYYKKLF. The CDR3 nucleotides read TGTGCCACCTGGGACAGGCGACTCTATTATAAGAAACTCTTT.

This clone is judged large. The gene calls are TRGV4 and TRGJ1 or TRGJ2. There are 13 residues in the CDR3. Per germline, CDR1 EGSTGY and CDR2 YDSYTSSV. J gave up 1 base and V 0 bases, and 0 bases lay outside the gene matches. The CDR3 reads CATWDGNYYKKLF. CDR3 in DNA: TGTGCCACCTGGGATGGGAATTATTATAAGAAACTCTTT.

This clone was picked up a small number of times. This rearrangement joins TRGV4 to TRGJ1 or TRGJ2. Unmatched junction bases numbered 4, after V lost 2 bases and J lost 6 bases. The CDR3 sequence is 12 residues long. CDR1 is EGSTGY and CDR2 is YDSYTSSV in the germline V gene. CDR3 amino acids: CATWDVFYKKLF. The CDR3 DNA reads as TGTGCCACCTGGGATGTTTTTTATAAGAAACTCTTT.

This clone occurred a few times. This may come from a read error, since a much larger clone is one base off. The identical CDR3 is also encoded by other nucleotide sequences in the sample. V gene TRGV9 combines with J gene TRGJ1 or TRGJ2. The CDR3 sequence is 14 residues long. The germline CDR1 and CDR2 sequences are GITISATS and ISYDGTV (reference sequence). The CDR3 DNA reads TGTGCCCTGTGGGAGGTTCCCTTTTATTATAAGAAACTCTTT. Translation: CALWEVPFYYKKLF.

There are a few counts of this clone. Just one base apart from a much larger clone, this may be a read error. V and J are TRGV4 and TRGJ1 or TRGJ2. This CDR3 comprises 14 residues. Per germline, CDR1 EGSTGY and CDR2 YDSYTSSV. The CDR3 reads CATWDGPYYYKKLF. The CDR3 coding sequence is TGTGCCACCTGGGATGGCCCTTATTATTATAAGAAACTCTTC.

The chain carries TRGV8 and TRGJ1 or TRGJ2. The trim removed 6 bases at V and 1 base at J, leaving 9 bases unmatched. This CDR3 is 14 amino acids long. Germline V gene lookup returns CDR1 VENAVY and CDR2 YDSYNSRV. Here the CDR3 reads CATWIATNYYKKLF. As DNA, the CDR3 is TGTGCCACCTGGATAGCTACTAATTATTATAAGAAACTCTTT.

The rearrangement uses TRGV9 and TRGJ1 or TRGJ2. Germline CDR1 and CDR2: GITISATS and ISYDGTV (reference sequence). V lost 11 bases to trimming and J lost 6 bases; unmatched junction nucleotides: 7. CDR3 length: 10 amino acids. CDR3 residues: CASVSYKKLF. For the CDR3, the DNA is TGTGCCTCAGTTAGTTATAAGAAACTCTTT.

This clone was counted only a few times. The CDR3 sequence: CAPGIGQLDYKKLF. As DNA, the CDR3 is TGTGCACCTGGGATAGGCCAGTTAGATTATAAGAAACTCTTT. The chain joins TRGV8 to TRGJ1 or TRGJ2. The CDR3 is made up of 14 amino acids. Germline values: CDR1 VENAVY, CDR2 YDSYNSRV.

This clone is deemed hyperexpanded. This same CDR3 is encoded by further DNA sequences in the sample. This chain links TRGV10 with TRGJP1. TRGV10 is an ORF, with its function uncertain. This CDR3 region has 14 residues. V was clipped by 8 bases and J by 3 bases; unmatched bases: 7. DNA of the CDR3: TGTGCTGCGTGGGATTTCGCCACTGGTTGGTTCAAGATATTT. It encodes CAAWDFATGWFKIF.